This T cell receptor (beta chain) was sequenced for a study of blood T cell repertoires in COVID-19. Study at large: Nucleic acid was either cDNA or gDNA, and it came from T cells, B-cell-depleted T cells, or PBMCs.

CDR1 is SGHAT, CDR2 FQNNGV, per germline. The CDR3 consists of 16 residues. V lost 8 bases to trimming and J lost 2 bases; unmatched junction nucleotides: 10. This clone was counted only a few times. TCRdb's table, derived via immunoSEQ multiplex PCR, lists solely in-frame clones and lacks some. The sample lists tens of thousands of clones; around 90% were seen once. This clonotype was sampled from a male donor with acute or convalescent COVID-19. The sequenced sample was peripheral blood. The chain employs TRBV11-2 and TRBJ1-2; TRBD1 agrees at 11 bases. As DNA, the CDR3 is TGTGCCAGCGGACGGGACAGGGGGACATTAAACTATGGCTACACCTTC. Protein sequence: CASGRDRGTLNYGYTF.